These 27 T cell receptor beta chains were all obtained from the same sample, sequenced in a study of blood T cell repertoires in COVID-19 (TCRdb year 2020). The receptor library was made with the immunoSEQ multiplex PCR assay. What TCRdb holds here is the immuneACCESS table cut down to in-frame rearrangements. Part of the clones is not present; checked against another copy, under half of the missing clones reflect an unresolved V gene, and the others are unexplained. The sample includes about 83,000 clones, with approximately 78% observed a single time. The ten most abundant clones make up around 15% of the sample. Sequencing used peripheral blood. The receptors shown here come from an elderly woman with acute or convalescent COVID-19.

J is TRBJ1-2 and V is TRBV2; 9 bases align to TRBD1. The CDR3 consists of 14 residues. Germline V gene data show CDR1 as SNHLY and CDR2 as FYNNEI. J was trimmed by 4 bases and V by 7 bases; bases with no gene match: 7. CDR3 in amino acids: CASTYRGQGYGYTF. The CDR3 nucleotides are TGTGCCAGCACCTACAGGGGGCAGGGCTATGGCTACACCTTC.

This chain connects TRBV13 to TRBJ2-1, with 8 positions matching TRBD2. The CDR3 is made up of 15 amino acids. The germline V gene has CDR1 PRHDT and CDR2 FYEKMQ (reference sequence). With 3 bases clipped from V and 8 bases from J, the junction kept 9 bases outside the gene matches. DNA for the CDR3: TGTGCCAGCAGCTTCACCGGGGGGGCTGTGGATGAGCAGTTCTTC. Translated, it gives CASSFTGGAVDEQFF.

The chain combines TRBV7-8 with TRBJ1-5, with 11 bases identical to TRBD1. Trimming removed 5 bases from V and 6 bases from J; junction bases left unmatched: 9. The germline gives CDR1 SGHVS, CDR2 FQNEAQ. The length of the CDR3 is 16 residues. Here the CDR3 reads CASSATGQGASQPQHF. CDR3 sequence (DNA): TGTGCCAGCAGCGCTACTGGACAGGGGGCTAGTCAGCCCCAGCATTTT.

V usage is TRBV27 and J usage is TRBJ1-1; 9 nucleotides agree with TRBD1. The J segment lost 2 bases and the V segment lost 7 bases, leaving 14 bases of the junction unmatched. The CDR3 runs to 17 residues. Germline loops: CDR1 MNHEY, CDR2 SMNVEV (reference sequence). DNA of the CDR3: TGTGCCAGCACCCCGTGGGGACAGGGACGGGGAAACACTGAAGCTTTCTTT. This gives the protein CASTPWGQGRGNTEAFF.

CDR3 loop: CASSDRQANEKLFF. CDR3 sequence (DNA): TGTGCCAGCAGTGATCGTCAGGCTAATGAAAAACTGTTTTTT. This chain connects TRBV6-1 to TRBJ1-4; D gene unclear. Germline V gives CDR1 MNHNS, CDR2 SASEGT. The V end lost 3 bases, the J end lost 3 bases, and 8 bases lay between the germline ends. This CDR3 contains 14 residues.

This clone was seen once. The genes are TRBV30 and TRBJ2-5; D unclear. With 3 bases removed from V and 1 base from J, the gap between germline ends came to 9 bases. The CDR3 is 13 amino acids. Germline loops: CDR1 GTSNPN, CDR2 SVGIG (reference sequence). The CDR3: CAWSPEIQETQYF. The CDR3 DNA reads TGTGCCTGGAGCCCGGAGATCCAAGAGACCCAGTACTTC.

The genes are TRBV19 and TRBJ1-5; 8 bases are shared with TRBD1. With V trimmed by 4 bases and J by 4 bases, 9 bases remained unmatched. The CDR3 consists of 16 residues. Germline V gives CDR1 LNHDA, CDR2 SQIVND (reference sequence). CDR3 sequence reads: CASSSPGRTGNQPQHF. As DNA, the CDR3 is TGTGCCAGTAGTAGCCCAGGAAGGACAGGGAATCAGCCCCAGCATTTT.

This clone occurred once. The chain links TRBV11-2 to TRBJ2-1; 12 nucleotides line up with TRBD2. From germline, CDR1 is SGHAT and CDR2 FQNNGV. The J segment lost 4 bases and the V segment lost 10 bases, leaving 2 bases of the junction unmatched. The CDR3 covers 13 residues. The CDR3 coding sequence is TGTGCCACTCTAGCGGGGGGGTACAATGAGCAGTTCTTC. Amino acids: CATLAGGYNEQFF.

The V call is TRBV2, the J call TRBJ2-2, with D perhaps matching TRBD2 (6 bases). This CDR3 contains 15 residues. Per germline, CDR1 SNHLY and CDR2 FYNNEI. The V end lost 5 bases, the J end lost 5 bases, and 15 bases lay between the germline ends. CDR3: CASSFGTRGTGELFF. The CDR3 DNA reads as TGTGCCAGCAGTTTCGGGACTCGGGGGACCGGGGAGCTGTTTTTT.

The CDR3 is CASSYSRGAHYNEQFF. DNA for the CDR3: TGTGCCAGCAGCTATTCCCGGGGGGCCCACTACAATGAGCAGTTCTTC. The rearrangement uses TRBV7-2 and TRBJ2-1; maybe TRBD2 (7 bases). The V end was cut by 4 bases, the J end by 3 bases, with 16 bases between. Germline values: CDR1 SGHTA, CDR2 FQGNSA. CDR3 size: 16 residues.

The V call is TRBV6-1, the J call TRBJ1-1; D is possibly TRBD1 (6 bases). Trimming stripped 3 bases from V and 4 bases from J, with 9 bases between. Germline CDR1 and CDR2: MNHNS and SASEGT. This CDR3 has 13 residues. For the CDR3, the DNA is TGTGCCAGCAGTGAGTACAGGGTCACTGAAGCTTTCTTT. Its translation: CASSEYRVTEAFF.

This clone was picked up one time. The rearrangement joins TRBV13 to TRBJ2-7; TRBD1 matches 7 bases. There are 19 residues in the CDR3. The V segment lost 4 bases and the J segment 1 base; nucleotides outside the gene matches: 19. The germline gives CDR1 PRHDT, CDR2 FYEKMQ (reference sequence). In DNA form, the CDR3 reads TGTGCCAGCAGCTCGCGCCGATATACACAGGGGACCGCTTCCTACGAGCAGTACTTC. Translating it yields CASSSRRYTQGTASYEQYF. The whole variable domain, filled in from reference TRBV13 and TRBJ2-7, reads AAGVIQSPRHLIKEKRETATLKCYPIPRHDTVYWYQQGPGQDPQFLISFYEKMQSDKGSIPDRFSAQQFSDYHSELNMSSLELGDSALYFCASSSRRYTQGTASYEQYFGPGTRLTVT.

The rearrangement links TRBV10-3 to TRBJ2-3; D perhaps matches TRBD2 (6 bases). Trimming removed 8 bases at V and 1 base at J, with 10 bases between. This CDR3 contains 13 residues. Per germline, CDR1 ENHRY and CDR2 SYGVKD. The CDR3 DNA sequence: TGTGCCATCGGCGGGACTGGCACAGATACGCAGTATTTT. Its translation: CAIGGTGTDTQYF.

The rearrangement links TRBV25-1 to TRBJ2-7; TRBD1 might be the D (5 bases). Trimming shortened V by 5 bases and J by 4 bases, and 18 bases separated the two germline ends. The CDR3 runs to 15 residues. Germline CDR1 reads MGHDK; CDR2 reads SYGVNS. CDR3 sequence (DNA): TGTGCCAGCAGTTCAGGGCTCGGCTTGAATTACGAGCAGTACTTC. Amino acid sequence: CASSSGLGLNYEQYF.

V is TRBV11-2 and J is TRBJ1-6; 9 bases agree with TRBD1. Germline V CDR1 and CDR2: SGHAT, FQNNGV. The V and J ends lost 5 bases and 10 bases, in that order; junction bases with no gene match: 15. The CDR3 spans 17 residues. The CDR3 DNA reads as TGTGCCAGCAGCCCCTGGACAGGGGATCGGAGAGCCTCACCCCTCCACTTT. Protein sequence: CASSPWTGDRRASPLHF.

The chain combines TRBV9 with TRBJ2-1, with 11 nucleotides matching TRBD2. There are 17 residues in the CDR3. Unmatched junction bases numbered 8, after V lost 0 bases and J lost 6 bases. Germline CDR1 is SGDLS and CDR2 is YYNGEE. CDR3 amino acids: CASSVGTLAGASNEQFF. DNA of the CDR3: TGTGCCAGCAGCGTAGGGACACTAGCGGGGGCCAGCAATGAGCAGTTCTTC.

The V call is TRBV4-1, the J call TRBJ1-2, with 9 positions matching TRBD1. This CDR3 contains 15 residues. Germline CDR1 is MGHRA and CDR2 is YSYEKL. V lost 0 bases, J lost 4 bases, and 3 bases stayed unmatched. The CDR3 sequence is CASSQEGTGIYGYTF. In nucleotides, the CDR3 is TGCGCCAGCAGCCAAGAAGGGACAGGGATCTATGGCTACACCTTC.

The rearrangement joins TRBV29-1 to TRBJ1-5; maybe TRBD1 (6 bases). Germline assignment: CDR1 SQVTM and CDR2 ANQGSEA. The CDR3 contains 14 residues. V was cut by 4 bases and J by 1 base, with 11 bases left in between. Written as DNA, the CDR3 is TGCAGCGTTGGGGGGGGCGCGAGCAATCAGCCCCAGCATTTT. Its translation is CSVGGGASNQPQHF.

The V call is TRBV10-3, the J call TRBJ2-1; 9 bases align to TRBD2. Germline V lookup: CDR1 ENHRY, CDR2 SYGVKD. CDR3 length: 16 residues. Trimming took 3 bases from V and 5 from J; bases not matched to a gene: 8. The CDR3 DNA reads as TGTGCCATCAGTGACTTTGATACTAGCGGGCACAATGAGCAGTTCTTC. Protein sequence: CAISDFDTSGHNEQFF.

The V and J genes are TRBV29-1 and TRBJ2-7; 8 bases agree with TRBD1. V shed 3 bases and J 1 base; nucleotides not matched to a gene: 2. Germline values: CDR1 SQVTM, CDR2 ANQGSEA. CDR3 length: 13 amino acids. CDR3 sequence reads: CSVEGQASYEQYF. In DNA, the CDR3 is TGCAGCGTTGAGGGACAGGCTTCCTACGAGCAGTACTTC.

The chain recombines TRBV11-2 with TRBJ2-5; no clear D gene. The V gene lost 0 bases and the J gene lost 5 bases, with 4 bases spanning the gap. The germline V gene has CDR1 SGHAT and CDR2 FQNNGV. CDR3 length: 12 residues. The CDR3 loop reads CASSLERETQYF. The CDR3 DNA sequence: TGTGCCAGCAGCTTAGAGAGGGAGACCCAGTACTTC. Combining the CDR3 with reference TRBV11-2 and TRBJ2-5 gives the whole variable domain EAGVAQSPRYKIIEKRQSVAFWCNPISGHATLYWYQQILGQGPKLLIQFQNNGVVDDSQLPKDRFSAERLKGVDSTLKIQPAKLEDSAVYLCASSLERETQYFGPGTRLLVL.

This clone came up a few times. This sequence joins TRBV25-1 and TRBJ2-1; unclear D gene. There are 15 residues in the CDR3. The germline gives CDR1 MGHDK, CDR2 SYGVNS. Trimming took off 2 bases at V and 4 bases at J, with 12 bases between the two ends. The CDR3 bases are TGTGCCAGCAGTGAAGGCGGCAATCCTTACAATGAGCAGTTCTTC. Residues: CASSEGGNPYNEQFF.

V gene TRBV7-2 combines with J gene TRBJ2-7; TRBD2 aligns across 7 bases. V shed 1 base, J shed 4 bases, and the junction held 7 bases outside the gene matches. The CDR3 is 15 amino acids. Germline V gives CDR1 SGHTA, CDR2 FQGNSA. The DNA for the CDR3 is TGTGCCAGCAGCTTAGACAGCGGGGAAAGATACGAGCAGTACTTC. It yields the protein CASSLDSGERYEQYF.

This clone was counted a single time. This sequence joins TRBV6-5 and TRBJ2-2, with 8 bases fitting TRBD1. This CDR3 comprises 15 residues. Germline V gene lookup returns CDR1 MNHEY and CDR2 SVGAGI. V dropped 7 bases and J dropped 5; count of bases not matched to a gene: 9. Here the CDR3 reads CASTTTGGLTGELFF. CDR3 bases: TGTGCCAGCACCACAACAGGGGGTCTGACCGGGGAGCTGTTTTTT.

The V gene is TRBV7-2, the J gene TRBJ2-2; 11 nucleotides align to TRBD1. CDR3 length: 14 residues. After removal of 2 bases from V and 17 bases from J, the junction contained 10 bases not matched to a gene. The germline CDR1 and CDR2 sequences are SGHTA and FQGNSA. In nucleotides, the CDR3 is TGTGCCAGCAGCTTATTAGACCGGACAGGGGGCTTTTTTTTT. Protein product: CASSLLDRTGGFFF. Combining the CDR3 with reference TRBV7-2 and TRBJ2-2 gives the whole variable domain GAGVSQSPSNKVTEKGKDVELRCDPISGHTALYWYRQSLGQGLEFLIYFQGNSAPDKSGLPSDRFSAERTGGSVSTLTIQRTQQEDSAVYLCASSLLDRTGGFFFGEGSRLTVL.

The chain carries TRBV5-7 and TRBJ1-5, with TRBD1 as a possible D gene (5 bases). TRBV5-7 is an ORF for which the function is uncertain. V was clipped by 6 bases and J by 0 bases, with 13 bases between them. The CDR3 is 15 residues long. CDR3 coding DNA: TGTGCCAGCACCCCATCCAGGGATAGCAATCAGCCCCAGCATTTT. Its protein product is CASTPSRDSNQPQHF.

This clone came up once. This rearrangement joins TRBV3-1 (or the pseudogene TRBV3-2) to TRBJ1-5; tentative D call: TRBD1 (6 bases). Germline CDR1 and CDR2: LGHDT and YNNKEL (reference sequence). Between the trimmed V and J ends, which lost 1 base and 2 bases, there was a span of 15 bases. This CDR3 region has 17 residues. Written as DNA, the CDR3 is TGTGCCAGCAGCCAAGGGGGCGGCGGGGGCGGCAATCAGCCCCAGCATTTT. Residues: CASSQGGGGGGNQPQHF.